This TCR beta chain derives from a study of cytomegalovirus exposure and HLA in healthy donors. Across the study: The same platform as the roughly 700 first-cohort repertoires was used for the 95 to 150 validation repertoires, a later analysis reported.

Study results and caveats: Investigators reported 150 to 200 TCR beta chains as tied to cytomegalovirus.

Clones were read by immunoSEQ multiplex PCR, and TCRdb kept only the in-frame ones, dropping some. Of approximately 76,000 clones listed, 94% are singletons. The germline V gene encodes CDR1 SGHTA and CDR2 FQGTGA. This CDR3 is 16 amino acids long. The ends were cut back, 0 bases at V and 2 bases at J, with 8 bases in the middle. On this clone itself: Its antigen is not identified.

Sequenced material: PBMCs. This chain uses TRBV7-3 with TRBJ1-6, with D uncertain. The TCR comes from a woman aged 18-29 years in good health and CMV-seropositive. CDR3 region: CASSLTGGAYNSPLHF. CDR3 nucleotide sequence: TGTGCCAGCAGCTTAACAGGAGGCGCCTATAATTCACCCCTCCACTTT.